Each of the 18 T cell receptor beta chains below was sequenced from the same sample in a study of T cell repertoires in cytomegalovirus infection. TCRdb re-derived calls from the reads in MiXCR, one entry per CDR3 protein. The sample shows 75,000 to 100,000 distinct CDR3 sequences, roughly half of them seen only once. Their cognate antigens are unknown. Sequencing was performed on CD8+ T cells from cultured PBMCs, taken from culture after CMV antigen stimulation. These receptors came from a human donor in good health (CMV status not recorded). Some clones in this sample may be carry-over from other donors' samples.

Only a few counts were recorded for this clonotype. The J gene is TRBJ1-5, the V gene TRBV12-5, with 10 bases fitting TRBD1. Looked up from germline, CDR1 is LGHNT and CDR2 is FRNRAP. V shed 1 base and J 6 bases; nucleotides not matched to a gene: 12. This CDR3 region has 18 residues. This CDR3 is CASGLAIIRTGGFQPQHF. The CDR3 DNA follows: TGTGCTAGTGGTTTGGCTATTATACGGACAGGGGGGTTTCAGCCCCAGCATTTT. Full variable domain (missing parts from reference TRBV12-5 and TRBJ1-5): DARVTQTPRHKVTEMGQEVTMRCQPILGHNTVFWYRQTMMQGLELLAYFRNRAPLDDSGMPKDRFSAEMPDATLATLKIQPSEPRDSAVYFCASGLAIIRTGGFQPQHFGDGTRLSIL.

The rearrangement joins TRBV7-9 to TRBJ2-7; 7 nucleotides agree with TRBD1. CDR1 is SEHNR and CDR2 is FQNEAQ in the germline V gene (reference sequence). V shed 4 bases and J 2 bases; nucleotides not matched to a gene: 5. CDR3 size: 14 residues. For the CDR3, the DNA is TGTGCCAGCAGCTCCGGGACAGATCCCTACGAGCAGTACTTC. This gives the protein CASSSGTDPYEQYF.

The V call is TRBV19, the J call TRBJ1-5; 8 nucleotides line up with TRBD1. Germline CDR1 and CDR2: LNHDA and SQIVND (reference sequence). CDR3 length: 15 amino acids. The ends lost 3 bases at V and 2 bases at J; junction bases unmatched: 3. This CDR3 is CASSISGGGNQPQHF. CDR3 DNA: TGTGCCAGTAGTATCTCAGGGGGCGGCAATCAGCCCCAGCATTTT. Using reference TRBV19 and TRBJ1-5 for the parts outside the CDR3, the full variable domain is DGGITQSPKYLFRKEGQNVTLSCEQNLNHDAMYWYRQDPGQGLRLIYYSQIVNDFQKGDIAEGYSVSREKKESFPLTVTSAQKNPTAFYLCASSISGGGNQPQHFGDGTRLSIL.

J is TRBJ2-5 and V is TRBV6-2 or TRBV6-3, with 8 bases identical to TRBD2. This CDR3 spans 14 amino acids. Germline-derived CDR1 and CDR2 are MNHEY and SVGEGT. J gave up 2 bases and V 6 bases, and 5 bases lay outside the gene matches. CDR3 sequence: CASSHGTRQETQYF. For the CDR3, the DNA is TGTGCCAGCAGCCACGGGACTAGACAAGAGACCCAGTACTTC.

This chain connects TRBV6-1 to TRBJ2-3; D is unclear. There are 12 residues in the CDR3. The germline V and J ends were trimmed by 3 bases and 3 bases, with 4 bases remaining between them. The germline V gene encodes CDR1 MNHNS and CDR2 SASEGT. The CDR3 region is CASSDGTDTQYF. As DNA, the CDR3 is TGTGCCAGCAGTGACGGAACAGATACGCAGTATTTT.

At least ten counts were recorded for this clonotype. This rearrangement joins TRBV7-9 to TRBJ2-5; perhaps TRBD2 as D (7 bases). Trimming stripped 4 bases from V and 1 base from J, with 22 bases between. CDR3 length: 18 amino acids. Germline V lookup: CDR1 SEHNR, CDR2 FQNEAQ (reference sequence). The CDR3 loop is CASSSTGTSGEIQETQYF. Written as DNA, the CDR3 is TGTGCCAGCAGCTCAACGGGGACAAGCGGGGAGATCCAAGAGACCCAGTACTTC.

This clonotype was detected a few times. V gene TRBV6-1 combines with J gene TRBJ1-2; 7 nucleotides align to TRBD1. Unmatched junction bases numbered 6, after V lost 2 bases and J lost 6 bases. The CDR3 is 14 amino acids. Per the germline V gene, CDR1 is MNHNS and CDR2 is SASEGT. The CDR3: CASSERDRIDGYTF. The CDR3 DNA sequence: TGTGCCAGCAGTGAACGGGACAGAATAGATGGCTACACCTTC.

The chain uses TRBV7-9 and TRBJ1-1; D might be TRBD1 (6 bases). Germline V CDR1 and CDR2: SEHNR, FQNEAQ (reference sequence). There are 16 residues in the CDR3. V lost 2 bases to trimming and J lost 3 bases, with 16 bases between them. CDR3 in amino acids: CASSLLGLGADTEAFF. Here the CDR3 DNA reads TGTGCCAGCAGCTTATTGGGGTTGGGGGCGGACACTGAAGCTTTCTTT.

The CDR3, as DNA: TGTGCCAGCAGCGCCACTAGCGGGAGGGTTGGTAATGAGCAGTTCTTC. Amino acids: CASSATSGRVGNEQFF. This sequence joins TRBV7-9 and TRBJ2-1; 13 nucleotides match TRBD2. CDR3 length equals 16 residues. Germline V gene lookup returns CDR1 SEHNR and CDR2 FQNEAQ (reference sequence). Losses at the gene ends were 5 bases for V and 7 bases for J; bases not matched to a gene: 8.

The DNA for the CDR3 is TGTGCCAGCGGGGGAGGGAGGTCTTCCTACGAGCAGTACTTC. Translation: CASGGGRSSYEQYF. The chain carries TRBV7-9 and TRBJ2-7, with TRBD2 matching over 7 bases. Germline CDR1 is SEHNR and CDR2 is FQNEAQ (reference sequence). CDR3 size: 14 residues. Trimming took 8 bases from V and 1 from J; bases not matched to a gene: 8.

This clonotype has a handful of counts. The genes are TRBV7-6 and TRBJ2-6; TRBD1 agrees at 7 bases. The length of the CDR3 is 17 residues. The germline CDR1 and CDR2 sequences are SGHVS and FNYEAQ. V trimming: 8 bases; J trimming: 0 bases; junction bases outside the gene matches: 10. CDR3 residues: CASARDSPFSGANVLTF. The DNA of the CDR3 is TGTGCCAGCGCCCGGGACAGCCCTTTCTCTGGGGCCAACGTCCTGACTTTC. The variable domain in full, completed from reference TRBV7-6 and TRBJ2-6, reads GAGVSQSPRYKVTKRGQDVALRCDPISGHVSLYWYRQALGQGPEFLTYFNYEAQQDKSGLPNDRFSAERPEGSISTLTIQRTEQRDSAMYRCASARDSPFSGANVLTFGAGSRLTVL.

The chain links TRBV24-1 to TRBJ1-5; TRBD1 might be the D (5 bases). The V end lost 3 bases, the J end lost 6 bases, and 20 bases lay between the germline ends. The length of the CDR3 is 17 residues. Germline lookup yields CDR1 KGHDR and CDR2 SFDVKD. CDR3 DNA sequence: TGTGCCACCAGTGATCCTGCCCGGGCAGGGATAAGTCAGCCCCAGCATTTT. It codes for CATSDPARAGISQPQHF.

V gene TRBV7-9 combines with J gene TRBJ1-2, with 8 positions matching TRBD1. Germline values: CDR1 SEHNR, CDR2 FQNEAQ (reference sequence). The CDR3 runs 15 residues. V dropped 6 bases and J dropped 5; count of bases not matched to a gene: 11. The CDR3, as DNA: TGTGCCAGCAGTCGCGGGACAGGTCAACTTTATGGCTACACCTTC. It yields the protein CASSRGTGQLYGYTF.

This clonotype was seen more than once but under ten times. V is TRBV6-5 and J is TRBJ1-1, with D tentatively TRBD1 (5 bases). The V gene's germline CDR1 is MNHEY and CDR2 SVGAGI. The CDR3 extends over 13 amino acids. Trimming pared 6 bases from V and 4 bases from J, leaving 12 bases between. The chain's CDR3 is CASSLDTGTEAFF. CDR3 bases: TGTGCCAGCAGCCTGGACACGGGCACTGAAGCTTTCTTT.

This clonotype was seen a handful of times. The rearrangement joins TRBV7-8 to TRBJ2-1; D is possibly TRBD2 (7 bases). The germline V gene encodes CDR1 SGHVS and CDR2 FQNEAQ. This CDR3 comprises 15 residues. The V gene lost 5 bases and the J gene lost 6 bases, with 17 bases spanning the gap. The CDR3 reads CASSHLGGVINEQFF. In DNA form, the CDR3 reads TGTGCCAGCAGCCATTTAGGGGGGGTAATCAATGAGCAGTTCTTC. Drawing the rest from reference TRBV7-8 and TRBJ2-1, the complete variable domain is GAGVSQSPRYKVAKRGQDVALRCDPISGHVSLFWYQQALGQGPEFLTYFQNEAQLDKSGLPSDRFFAERPEGSVSTLKIQRTQQEDSAVYLCASSHLGGVINEQFFGPGTRLTVL.

The J gene is TRBJ2-4, the V gene TRBV5-6; 7 nucleotides agree with TRBD1. CDR3 size: 17 residues. Germline V gene lookup returns CDR1 SGHDT and CDR2 YYEEEE. V was clipped by 2 bases and J by 7 bases; unmatched bases: 15. For the CDR3, the DNA is TGTGCCAGCAGCTTTAGATCGCTAGGGGGCGTTAGGAACATTCAGTACTTC. Its protein is CASSFRSLGGVRNIQYF. The full variable domain, completed using reference TRBV5-6 and TRBJ2-4, is DAGVTQSPTHLIKTRGQQVTLRCSPKSGHDTVSWYQQALGQGPQFIFQYYEEEERQRGNFPDRFSGHQFPNYSSELNVNALLLGDSALYLCASSFRSLGGVRNIQYFGAGTRLSVL.

This clonotype occurred a few times. This chain uses TRBV13 with TRBJ2-7; D remains unclear. Trimming stripped 2 bases from V and 2 bases from J, with 10 bases between. The CDR3 covers 14 residues. Germline CDR1 and CDR2: PRHDT and FYEKMQ (reference sequence). DNA for the CDR3: TGTGCCAGCAGCTTAAGTTCTATAGCCTACGAGCAGTACTTC. Amino acids: CASSLSSIAYEQYF.

This clonotype was seen more than once but under ten times. This chain uses TRBV19 with TRBJ1-1; D is unclear. V was cut by 4 bases and J by 3 bases, with 15 bases left in between. CDR1 and CDR2 (germline): LNHDA, SQIVND (reference sequence). CDR3 size: 15 residues. DNA for the CDR3: TGTGCCAGTAGTACCCTACACCGCGGACACACTGAAGCTTTCTTT. Amino acids: CASSTLHRGHTEAFF.